The 26 T cell receptor beta chains below were found in one sample sequenced in a study of T-cell reconstitution after alpha-beta-depleted transplantation in children. Library preparation (for TCRbeta) was performed with unique molecular identifiers. Each CDR3 protein gets one entry after TCRdb re-called the PCR reads with MiXCR. The sample records about 980,000 distinct CDR3 sequences, 25% to 30% being singletons. Sequencing was performed on PBMCs, mostly from graft donor cells, taken 360 days after TCRalphabeta/CD19-depleted stem cell transplant. The receptors shown here come from a boy younger than two who had a stem cell transplant for SCID, so the T cells may come from the graft donor.

This clonotype was detected once. The chain recombines TRBV12-3 or TRBV12-4 with TRBJ2-1, with no clear D. Trimming shortened V by 3 bases and J by 9 bases, and 15 bases separated the two germline ends. The CDR3 runs 14 residues. The CDR3 sequence is CASSFLIPMPEQFF. The CDR3 bases are TGTGCCAGCAGTTTTTTAATCCCAATGCCTGAGCAGTTCTTC.

This clonotype appeared a few times. The chain is built from TRBV7-6 and TRBJ2-5; D might be TRBD1 or TRBD2, each matching 5 bases. In germline, CDR1 is SGHVS, CDR2 FNYEAQ. V shed 4 bases and J shed 2 bases, with 17 bases lying between them. CDR3 length equals 16 residues. DNA for the CDR3: TGTGCCAGCAGCTCAGGAACTCGGGGCTTGCAAGAGACCCAGTACTTC. Its translation: CASSSGTRGLQETQYF.

This clonotype has just a few counts. This chain connects TRBV7-8 to TRBJ2-7; maybe TRBD2 (5 bases). Germline V gene data show CDR1 as SGHVS and CDR2 as FQNEAQ. The ends were cut back, 2 bases at V and 5 bases at J, with 16 bases in the middle. The CDR3 has 15 residues. The CDR3 loop is CASSLFYEGLHEQYF. CDR3 in DNA: TGTGCCAGCAGCTTATTTTACGAGGGTCTGCACGAGCAGTACTTC.

This chain links TRBV12-3 or TRBV12-4 with TRBJ2-7; 7 bases are a match to TRBD1. Trimming took 6 bases from V and 2 from J; bases not matched to a gene: 7. The CDR3 consists of 14 residues. The CDR3 reads CASSRQGPAYEQYF. In nucleotides, the CDR3 is TGTGCCAGCAGCCGACAGGGCCCAGCCTACGAGCAGTACTTC.

The chain combines TRBV20-1 with TRBJ2-1; no reliable D call. The CDR3 contains 12 residues. V shed 0 bases and J shed 6 bases, with 6 bases lying between them. Germline assignment: CDR1 DFQATT and CDR2 SNEGSKA (reference sequence). Here the CDR3 reads CSARDVRNEQFF. In DNA, the CDR3 is TGCAGTGCTAGAGATGTGCGCAATGAGCAGTTCTTC.

This clonotype was seen a few times. The chain employs TRBV4-2 and TRBJ2-5, with D possibly matching TRBD1 (6 bases). The CDR3 is 14 residues long. The V gene lost 1 base and the J gene lost 5 bases, with 11 bases spanning the gap. Germline assignment: CDR1 LGHNA and CDR2 YNFKEQ. CDR3 residues: CASSQGQVGETQYF. The CDR3 DNA sequence: TGTGCCAGCAGCCAAGGACAGGTGGGGGAGACCCAGTACTTC.

Regarding this clonotype: Its ends do not fully match the called genes, so a read error is possible. V gene TRBV3-1 combines with J gene TRBJ2-7, with TRBD2 matching 11 bases. Germline CDR1 reads LGHDT; CDR2 reads YNNKEL (reference sequence). This CDR3 has 18 amino acids. CDR3 coding DNA: TGTGCCACCAGCCAAGAGGGACTAGCGGCCTTCAGCTCCTACGAGCAGTACTTC. This encodes CATSQEGLAAFSSYEQYF.

The chain carries TRBV12-3 or TRBV12-4 and TRBJ1-3; TRBD1 is a possible D gene (6 bases). The CDR3 contains 18 residues. Trimming cost V 4 bases and J 0 bases, with 19 bases left between them. This chain's CDR3 is CASSYGDLWTVSGNTIYF. The CDR3, as DNA: TGTGCCAGCAGTTACGGAGACCTGTGGACAGTCTCTGGAAACACCATATATTTT.

The V gene is TRBV11-2, the J gene TRBJ2-2, with D perhaps matching TRBD1 (6 bases). Deletions cut 5 bases from V and 4 bases from J, with 23 bases between. Germline CDR1 SGHAT, CDR2 FQNNGV. The CDR3 is made up of 18 amino acids. CDR3 sequence (DNA): TGTGCCAGCAGCCCTTGGGTCGGACCCAGGGGCGGCACCGGGGAGCTGTTTTTT. Translating gives CASSPWVGPRGGTGELFF.

The chain is built from TRBV12-3 or TRBV12-4 and TRBJ2-7, with D unresolved. This CDR3 has 14 residues. Trimming cost V 2 bases and J 2 bases, with 10 bases left between them. DNA for the CDR3: TGTGCCAGCAGTTTAACCCCATCTACCTACGAGCAGTACTTC. Protein sequence: CASSLTPSTYEQYF.

Here the CDR3 DNA reads TGTGCCAGCAGCTCCCGACCGGGACTAGCGGGGGGGCCCGGGGCCAACGTCCTGACTTTC. Its protein is CASSSRPGLAGGPGANVLTF. The V call is TRBV7-3, the J call TRBJ2-6, with 16 bases lining up with TRBD2. CDR1 and CDR2 from the germline V gene are SGHTA and FQGTGA. The J segment lost 4 bases and the V segment lost 4 bases, leaving 10 bases of the junction unmatched. The CDR3 consists of 20 residues.

This clonotype was detected only a few times. This chain uses TRBV4-2 with TRBJ2-7; unclear D gene. Trimming removed 0 bases from V and 7 bases from J, with 10 bases in between. The CDR3 sequence is 13 residues long. Germline V gives CDR1 LGHNA, CDR2 YNFKEQ. CDR3 nucleotide sequence: TGTGCCAGCAGCCAAGAATGGTTTGAGGAGCAGTACTTC. It specifies CASSQEWFEEQYF.

The chain couples TRBV6-1 to TRBJ2-4; the D gene is possibly TRBD2 (5 bases). The germline V and J ends were trimmed by 10 bases and 0 bases, with 10 bases remaining between them. Looked up from germline, CDR1 is MNHNS and CDR2 is SASEGT. This CDR3 has 13 amino acids. This chain's CDR3 is CATGGLAKNIQYF. CDR3 in DNA: TGTGCCACCGGAGGATTAGCCAAAAACATTCAGTACTTC.

The chain is built from TRBV5-1 and TRBJ2-5; no clear D. V lost 3 bases to trimming and J lost 1 base, with 7 bases between them. Looked up from germline, CDR1 is SGHRS and CDR2 is YFSETQ. The CDR3 contains 13 residues. The chain's CDR3 is CASSSDPQETQYF. CDR3 sequence (DNA): TGCGCCAGCAGCTCGGACCCCCAAGAGACCCAGTACTTC.

This rearrangement joins TRBV12-3 or TRBV12-4 to TRBJ1-1; D is ambiguous. The V end was cut by 5 bases, the J end by 0 bases, with 13 bases between. The CDR3 runs to 15 residues. This CDR3 reads CASSPRKEMNTEAFF. The CDR3 nucleotides read TGTGCCAGCAGTCCCCGGAAAGAAATGAACACTGAAGCTTTCTTT.

The CDR3 DNA follows: TGTGCCAGCAGCGAAGGGGGCTGGAGCACAGATACGCAGTATTTT. Translation gives CASSEGGWSTDTQYF. This chain joins TRBV7-3 and TRBJ2-3; 7 bases align to TRBD1. This CDR3 contains 15 residues. CDR1 SGHTA and CDR2 FQGTGA come from the germline V gene. J was trimmed by 0 bases and V by 5 bases; bases with no gene match: 5.

The V gene is TRBV19, the J gene TRBJ1-2; TRBD1 matches 10 bases. The CDR3 is made up of 15 amino acids. Looked up from germline, CDR1 is LNHDA and CDR2 is SQIVND (reference sequence). The V and J ends lost 6 bases and 10 bases, in that order; junction bases with no gene match: 14. In DNA, the CDR3 is TGTGCCAGTAGAACTCCGGGACAGGGGCGTCAGGACTACACCTTC. Encoded protein: CASRTPGQGRQDYTF.

DNA for the CDR3: TGTGCCAGCAGCTTAGTTGCAGGGCCATGGGATACGCAGTATTTT. Translating gives CASSLVAGPWDTQYF. The chain couples TRBV7-9 to TRBJ2-3, with a possible D match to TRBD1 (5 bases). Germline CDR1 is SEHNR and CDR2 is FQNEAQ (reference sequence). The CDR3 loop spans 15 amino acids. V was shortened by 1 base and J by 6 bases, with 14 bases between the two germline ends.

This rearrangement joins TRBV4-1 to TRBJ1-1, with D possibly matching TRBD1 (6 bases). Germline assignment: CDR1 MGHRA and CDR2 YSYEKL. The V end lost 2 bases, the J end lost 3 bases, and 13 bases lay between the germline ends. The CDR3 length is 15 residues. The CDR3 here is CASSQPPTGHTEAFF. The CDR3 nucleotides read TGCGCCAGCAGCCAACCCCCTACAGGGCACACTGAAGCTTTCTTT.

The chain recombines TRBV5-6 with TRBJ2-5; perhaps TRBD1 as D (5 bases). V was clipped by 4 bases and J by 0 bases, with 13 bases between them. Germline-derived CDR1 and CDR2 are SGHDT and YYEEEE. The CDR3 has 15 amino acids. In DNA form, the CDR3 reads TGTGCCAGCAGCATTCCAGGGTGGTACCAAGAGACCCAGTACTTC. Its translation is CASSIPGWYQETQYF.

This chain connects TRBV28 to TRBJ2-3; 11 nucleotides line up with TRBD2. Trimming removed 8 bases from V and 0 bases from J; junction bases left unmatched: 10. The CDR3 consists of 17 residues. Germline-derived CDR1 and CDR2 are MDHEN and SYDVKM. Here the CDR3 reads CASRSRLAGPSTDTQYF. The CDR3 DNA reads as TGTGCCAGCCGCTCAAGACTAGCGGGGCCTAGCACAGATACGCAGTATTTT. Based on the CDR3 plus reference TRBV28 and TRBJ2-3, the full variable domain is DVKVTQSSRYLVKRTGEKVFLECVQDMDHENMFWYRQDPGLGLRLIYFSYDVKMKEKGDIPEGYSVSREKKERFSLILESASTNQTSMYLCASRSRLAGPSTDTQYFGPGTRLTVL.

V usage is TRBV20-1 and J usage is TRBJ2-5; 7 bases match TRBD2. The CDR3 covers 17 residues. J gave up 6 bases and V 0 bases, and 16 bases lay outside the gene matches. Germline V gene data show CDR1 as DFQATT and CDR2 as SNEGSKA (reference sequence). The CDR3 sequence: CSARDLLAAGGRQTQYF. CDR3 DNA: TGCAGTGCTAGAGATCTGTTAGCGGCCGGGGGGAGGCAGACCCAGTACTTC.

The gene calls are TRBV4-3 and TRBJ2-7, with D uncertain. The germline CDR1 and CDR2 sequences are LGHNA and YSLEER. The V end lost 1 base, the J end lost 2 bases, and 12 bases lay between the germline ends. This CDR3 has 15 residues. Here the CDR3 DNA reads TGCGCCAGCAGCCAAGTTCATGGATACGCCTACGAGCAGTACTTC. It yields the protein CASSQVHGYAYEQYF.

The chain couples TRBV7-2 to TRBJ2-1, with 16 bases lining up with TRBD2. V lost 5 bases to trimming and J lost 13 bases; unmatched junction nucleotides: 8. Germline CDR1 reads SGHTA; CDR2 reads FQGNSA. This CDR3 is built from 15 residues. The CDR3 DNA follows: TGTGCCAGCAGCACCCAGGGACTAGCGGGGGGGAAACAGTTCTTC. This codes for CASSTQGLAGGKQFF.

This clonotype was observed a few times. The chain is built from TRBV24-1 and TRBJ2-2; 12 nucleotides agree with TRBD2. In germline, CDR1 is KGHDR, CDR2 SFDVKD. This CDR3 has 18 amino acids. V was pared by 7 bases and J by 8 bases, with 16 bases of the junction left unmatched. In DNA form, the CDR3 reads TGTGCCACCAGCGGACGACCGGGACTAGCGGGCTTTGGAGGGGAGCTGTTTTTT. Translation: CATSGRPGLAGFGGELFF.

The chain uses TRBV15 and TRBJ2-7; TRBD2 is a possible D gene (6 bases). Trimming removed 0 bases at V and 3 bases at J, with 15 bases between. This CDR3 region has 16 residues. Germline V gene data show CDR1 as LNHNV and CDR2 as YYDKDF (reference sequence). Written as DNA, the CDR3 is TGTGCCACCAGCAGAGATCAGGAGGGAGAGTACTACGAGCAGTACTTC. Encoded protein: CATSRDQEGEYYEQYF.